Below are 30 T cell receptor beta chains sequenced from a single sample in a study of cytomegalovirus exposure and HLA in healthy donors. Data came from immunoSEQ multiplex PCR; TCRdb stores just in-frame clones and leaves some out. The repertoire includes tens of thousands of clones, approximately 95% of them detected once, and around 7% sits in the top ten. Sequenced input: PBMCs. The receptors here all came from a woman aged 18-29 years in good health and CMV-seropositive.

V is TRBV2 and J is TRBJ2-1; 10 nucleotides agree with TRBD2. J lost 5 bases, V lost 1 base, and 5 bases had no gene match. CDR3 length: 16 residues. Looked up from germline, CDR1 is SNHLY and CDR2 is FYNNEI. In nucleotides, the CDR3 is TGTGCCAGCAGTGAAGGAAGGACTAGCGGCGACAATGAGCAGTTCTTC. As protein: CASSEGRTSGDNEQFF. Full variable domain (rest looked up from reference TRBV2 and TRBJ2-1): EPEVTQTPSHQVTQMGQEVILRCVPISNHLYFYWYRQILGQKVEFLVSFYNNEISEKSEIFDDQFSVERPDGSNFTLKIRSTKLEDSAMYFCASSEGRTSGDNEQFFGPGTRLTVL.

The rearrangement links TRBV7-9 to TRBJ2-1, with D hard to call. Per the germline V gene, CDR1 is SEHNR and CDR2 is FQNEAQ (reference sequence). This CDR3 spans 13 amino acids. V was cut by 5 bases and J by 1 base, with 6 bases left in between. The CDR3 is CASSPMSYNEQFF. Here the CDR3 DNA reads TGTGCCAGCAGCCCTATGTCCTACAATGAGCAGTTCTTC.

The chain recombines TRBV28 with TRBJ2-3; 8 bases align to TRBD2. V was pared by 5 bases and J by 10 bases, with 11 bases of the junction left unmatched. The germline V gene encodes CDR1 MDHEN and CDR2 SYDVKM. The CDR3 has 14 amino acids. The CDR3 DNA sequence: TGTGCCAGCAGTACACCTAAGAGCGGGAGTTCGCAGTATTTT. As protein: CASSTPKSGSSQYF.

For this clone: A read error may produce the germline difference seen at one junction end. The gene calls are TRBV19 and TRBJ1-5; D gene uncertain. CDR1 and CDR2 (germline): LNHDA, SQIVND (reference sequence). This CDR3 region has 15 residues. DNA for the CDR3: TGTGCCAGTAGTATAGCCGGGAAACCTAATCAGCTCCAGCATTTT. This sequence encodes CASSIAGKPNQLQHF.

The chain carries TRBV27 and TRBJ2-1, with D perhaps TRBD2 (5 bases). V lost 3 bases and J lost 6, with 18 bases in between. Germline lookup yields CDR1 MNHEY and CDR2 SMNVEV (reference sequence). This CDR3 contains 16 residues. CDR3: CASSFRGPFEGNEQFF. The CDR3 region has the DNA TGTGCCAGCAGTTTCCGAGGCCCGTTTGAGGGCAATGAGCAGTTCTTC.

The chain joins TRBV7-7 to TRBJ2-3, with 13 bases fitting TRBD2. The CDR3 is made up of 18 amino acids. The germline CDR1 and CDR2 sequences are SSHAT and FNYEAQ (reference sequence). The V gene end was trimmed by 6 bases and the J gene end by 4 bases; junction bases not matched to a gene: 13. CDR3 coding DNA: TGTGCCAGCAGTTCCGGGACAGCCGGGACTAGCGGGGCAGATACGCAGTATTTT. It translates to CASSSGTAGTSGADTQYF.

The chain is built from TRBV2 and TRBJ1-3; D is uncertain. The CDR3 runs 15 residues. Germline V gene sequence: CDR1 SNHLY, CDR2 FYNNEI. V shed 2 bases and J shed 0 bases, with 8 bases lying between them. The CDR3: CASSEWEISGNTIYF. The DNA of the CDR3 is TGTGCCAGCAGTGAATGGGAGATCTCTGGAAACACCATATATTTT.

The gene calls are TRBV15 and TRBJ2-5; 11 positions agree with TRBD2. Germline lookup yields CDR1 LNHNV and CDR2 YYDKDF (reference sequence). The CDR3 runs to 16 residues. Trimming took 0 bases from V and 5 from J; bases not matched to a gene: 5. The CDR3 bases are TGTGCCACCAGCAGAGATAGCGGGGGGGCCGTGGAGACCCAGTACTTC. Translating it yields CATSRDSGGAVETQYF.

This chain uses TRBV7-9 with TRBJ2-1, with D uncertain. V lost 4 bases and J 5 bases, leaving 3 bases between the germline ends. Germline lookup yields CDR1 SEHNR and CDR2 FQNEAQ (reference sequence). The CDR3 consists of 11 residues. The CDR3 protein is CASSSDNEQFF. CDR3 DNA: TGTGCCAGCAGCTCTGACAATGAGCAGTTCTTC.

This chain joins TRBV28 and TRBJ2-1; D is perhaps TRBD2 (5 bases). V was clipped by 3 bases and J by 7 bases, with 10 bases between them. The CDR3 loop spans 13 amino acids. CDR1 and CDR2 from the germline V gene are MDHEN and SYDVKM. CDR3 loop: CASSFLSGNEQFF. CDR3 DNA sequence: TGTGCCAGCAGTTTCCTTTCGGGAAATGAGCAGTTCTTC.

The chain couples TRBV19 to TRBJ1-5; 7 bases align to TRBD1. The germline V gene has CDR1 LNHDA and CDR2 SQIVND (reference sequence). Trimming took 6 bases from V and 5 from J; bases not matched to a gene: 4. The CDR3 length is 13 residues. The CDR3 loop is CASRKQGHQPQHF. As DNA, the CDR3 is TGTGCCAGTAGAAAACAGGGGCATCAGCCCCAGCATTTT.

The V gene is TRBV7-2, the J gene TRBJ2-3, with 11 bases matching TRBD2. J was trimmed by 6 bases and V by 1 base; bases with no gene match: 9. From germline, CDR1 is SGHTA and CDR2 FQGNSA. This CDR3 is 17 amino acids long. The CDR3 reads CASSLGQVSSGGDTQYF. Written as DNA, the CDR3 is TGTGCCAGCAGCTTAGGTCAGGTTTCTAGCGGGGGGGATACGCAGTATTTT.

Regarding this clone: Compared with germline, one end of the junction differs, possibly owing to a read error. The chain is built from TRBV5-6 and TRBJ2-1, with D maybe TRBD1 (5 bases). CDR3 size: 15 residues. Per germline, CDR1 SGHDT and CDR2 YYEEEE. The chain's CDR3 is CASTLVRGLYNEQFF. CDR3 nucleotides: TGTGCCAGCACCTTGGTTAGGGGCTTGTACAATGAGCAGTTCTTC. Full variable domain (remainder filled in from reference TRBV5-6 and TRBJ2-1): DAGVTQSPTHLIKTRGQQVTLRCSPKSGHDTVSWYQQALGQGPQFIFQYYEEEERQRGNFPDRFSGHQFPNYSSELNVNALLLGDSALYLCASTLVRGLYNEQFFGPGTRLTVL.

The rearrangement joins TRBV29-1 to TRBJ2-1; 8 bases map to TRBD2. Looked up from germline, CDR1 is SQVTM and CDR2 is ANQGSEA. The CDR3 is 16 amino acids. V trimming: 7 bases; J trimming: 9 bases; junction bases outside the gene matches: 20. The CDR3 DNA reads as TGCAGCGCTGAGGGGGTAGCGGGGCCCTACAATAGTGAGCAGTTCTTC. This translates into CSAEGVAGPYNSEQFF.

V is TRBV28 and J is TRBJ1-2; the match to TRBD1 covers 10 bases. Germline-derived CDR1 and CDR2 are MDHEN and SYDVKM. V gave up 7 bases and J gave up 7 bases; unmatched junction bases: 12. This CDR3 is 15 amino acids long. CDR3 bases: TGTGCCAGCACCTACTACGGGACAGGGGCCTCTGGCTACACCTTC. It yields the protein CASTYYGTGASGYTF.

The chain carries TRBV6-4 and TRBJ2-3; 11 bases map to TRBD1. The CDR3 extends over 15 amino acids. Germline CDR1 and CDR2: MRHNA and SNTAGT. V shed 2 bases and J 2 bases; nucleotides not matched to a gene: 0. The CDR3 loop is CASSDGQGATDTQYF. The DNA of the CDR3 is TGTGCCAGCAGTGACGGACAGGGGGCCACAGATACGCAGTATTTT.

The chain couples TRBV7-9 to TRBJ2-5; 13 nucleotides agree with TRBD2. The CDR3 totals 18 residues. Trimming removed 0 bases from V and 2 bases from J; junction bases left unmatched: 6. Germline loops: CDR1 SEHNR, CDR2 FQNEAQ (reference sequence). The DNA of the CDR3 is TGTGCCAGCAGCTTAGCCCCTGGACTAGCGGGGGAACAAGAGACCCAGTACTTC. It specifies CASSLAPGLAGEQETQYF. Supplemented by reference TRBV7-9 and TRBJ2-5, the full variable domain reads DTGVSQNPRHKITKRGQNVTFRCDPISEHNRLYWYRQTLGQGPEFLTYFQNEAQLEKSRLLSDRFSAERPKGSFSTLEIQRTEQGDSAMYLCASSLAPGLAGEQETQYFGPGTRLLVL.

This chain connects TRBV28 to TRBJ2-1, with 7 positions matching TRBD1. Germline V gene sequence: CDR1 MDHEN, CDR2 SYDVKM. The CDR3 runs 16 residues. V trimming: 3 bases; J trimming: 8 bases; junction bases outside the gene matches: 13. CDR3 sequence reads: CASSLPRTGLFHEQFF. The CDR3 nucleotides read TGTGCCAGCAGTTTGCCAAGGACAGGCCTTTTCCATGAGCAGTTCTTC.

The gene calls are TRBV7-2 and TRBJ2-7; D gene unclear. V gave up 5 bases and J gave up 2 bases, with 13 bases separating them. The CDR3 extends over 14 amino acids. Germline-derived CDR1 and CDR2 are SGHTA and FQGNSA. The CDR3 nucleotides are TGTGCCAGCAGCCTCTGGAGACTCACCTACGAGCAGTACTTC. It encodes CASSLWRLTYEQYF.

The chain carries TRBV7-9 and TRBJ2-3, with 9 positions matching TRBD2. This CDR3 contains 17 residues. V shed 1 base and J 0 bases; nucleotides not matched to a gene: 5. Germline V gene sequence: CDR1 SEHNR, CDR2 FQNEAQ (reference sequence). The CDR3 region is CASSLGLGLASTDTQYF. The CDR3, as DNA: TGTGCCAGCAGCTTAGGGTTGGGACTAGCAAGCACAGATACGCAGTATTTT.

The V call is TRBV25-1, the J call TRBJ2-2; tentatively, D is TRBD2 (6 bases). The V end lost 6 bases, the J end lost 3 bases, and 20 bases lay between the germline ends. The CDR3 is made up of 17 amino acids. Germline CDR1 and CDR2: MGHDK and SYGVNS. In DNA, the CDR3 is TGTGCCAGCAGCGAAACGGGCGGGGACCGGTACACCGGGGAGCTGTTTTTT. It translates to CASSETGGDRYTGELFF.

In nucleotides, the CDR3 is TGTGCCAGCAGTACAGGGGGACGGAGTGAAAAACTGTTTTTT. It specifies CASSTGGRSEKLFF. The rearrangement links TRBV11-2 to TRBJ1-4; 8 bases agree with TRBD1. Looked up from germline, CDR1 is SGHAT and CDR2 is FQNNGV. J was trimmed by 7 bases and V by 6 bases; bases with no gene match: 7. The CDR3 covers 14 residues.

This chain uses TRBV6-1 with TRBJ1-2, with D hard to call. Looked up from germline, CDR1 is MNHNS and CDR2 is SASEGT. V lost 6 bases and J 3 bases, leaving 14 bases between the germline ends. The CDR3 is 14 amino acids. DNA of the CDR3: TGTGCCAGCAGCGCAGGAACACCCTACTATGGCTACACCTTC. Encoded protein: CASSAGTPYYGYTF.

V usage is TRBV5-1 and J usage is TRBJ2-1, with TRBD1 matching over 8 bases. After removal of 2 bases from V and 8 bases from J, the junction contained 6 bases not matched to a gene. From germline, CDR1 is SGHRS and CDR2 YFSETQ. The CDR3 has 14 residues. CDR3 region: CASSFHRGEYEQFF. In DNA form, the CDR3 reads TGCGCCAGCAGCTTCCACAGGGGGGAATATGAGCAGTTCTTC.

V gene TRBV9 combines with J gene TRBJ2-1, with unresolved D. Looked up from germline, CDR1 is SGDLS and CDR2 is YYNGEE. CDR3 length: 14 residues. V was cut by 0 bases and J by 5 bases, with 9 bases left in between. The CDR3 protein is CASSVADWHNEQFF. The DNA for the CDR3 is TGTGCCAGCAGCGTAGCTGACTGGCACAATGAGCAGTTCTTC.

The J gene is TRBJ1-2, the V gene TRBV7-3; D may be TRBD1 (6 bases). The germline V gene encodes CDR1 SGHTA and CDR2 FQGTGA. The CDR3 runs to 13 residues. V dropped 5 bases and J dropped 7 bases, with 14 bases sitting between them. The CDR3 sequence is CASSAEKGVGYTF. The CDR3 DNA reads as TGTGCCAGCAGCGCCGAGAAGGGGGTTGGCTACACCTTC. The entire variable domain, with the rest obtained from reference TRBV7-3 and TRBJ1-2, is as follows: GAGVSQTPSNKVTEKGKYVELRCDPISGHTALYWYRQSLGQGPEFLIYFQGTGAADDSGLPNDRFFAVRPEGSVSTLKIQRTERGDSAVYLCASSAEKGVGYTFGSGTRLTVV.

V and J are TRBV2 and TRBJ2-2; D is ambiguous. The CDR3 is 13 amino acids. Germline V gene sequence: CDR1 SNHLY, CDR2 FYNNEI. Trimming took 4 bases from V and 5 from J, leaving 8 bases between them. The CDR3 is CASSGYETGELFF. For the CDR3, the DNA is TGTGCCAGCAGTGGGTACGAGACCGGGGAGCTGTTTTTT. Based on the CDR3 plus reference TRBV2 and TRBJ2-2, the full variable domain is EPEVTQTPSHQVTQMGQEVILRCVPISNHLYFYWYRQILGQKVEFLVSFYNNEISEKSEIFDDQFSVERPDGSNFTLKIRSTKLEDSAMYFCASSGYETGELFFGEGSRLTVL.

The rearrangement joins TRBV30 to TRBJ2-5, with a weak D call TRBD1 (6 bases). The germline gives CDR1 GTSNPN, CDR2 SVGIG (reference sequence). Trimming cost V 0 bases and J 5 bases, with 13 bases left between them. CDR3 size: 14 residues. The CDR3 sequence: CAWSVQQGRETQYF. CDR3 DNA sequence: TGTGCCTGGAGTGTACAGCAGGGGCGGGAGACCCAGTACTTC.

This chain's CDR3 is CASSTGTNTEAFF. The CDR3 nucleotides are TGTGCCAGCAGCACAGGAACGAACACTGAAGCTTTCTTT. The chain joins TRBV6-5 to TRBJ1-1; tentative D call: TRBD1 (5 bases). V lost 6 bases and J 1 base, leaving 9 bases between the germline ends. The CDR3 is 13 residues long. Looked up from germline, CDR1 is MNHEY and CDR2 is SVGAGI.

The chain has TRBV27 and TRBJ2-7, with D unresolved. Looked up from germline, CDR1 is MNHEY and CDR2 is SMNVEV (reference sequence). The CDR3 has 13 residues. Trimming removed 5 bases from V and 4 bases from J, with 12 bases in between. This CDR3 reads CASSPQNSYEQYF. As DNA, the CDR3 is TGTGCCAGCAGTCCCCAAAACTCTTACGAGCAGTACTTC.